Given below is one T cell receptor beta chain in context. Its cognate antigen is unknown. This record belongs to a study of STAT5B mutations in CD4+ large granular lymphocyte leukemia. About the research overall: Cryopreserved patient cells were CD8-depleted, then anti-CD4 bead selected.

Sequenced by immunoSEQ multiplex PCR; TCRdb stores in-frame clones only, minus some. The data hold under 7,500 clones, with about two thirds observed a single time. The V end was cut by 5 bases, the J end by 0 bases, with 5 bases between. CDR3 size: 12 residues. Germline CDR1 and CDR2: SEHNR and FQNEAQ (reference sequence). Findings and limits, study-wide: 8/27 top patient clones versus 2/35 control clones were TRBV06-family. Without putative leukemic clones, patient CD4-sorted repertoires remained more clonal than healthy CD4+ repertoires.

The sequenced sample consisted of PBMCs. The chain has TRBV7-9 and TRBJ2-7; D gene uncertain. The receptor's source is a woman in her 70s with CD4+ T-cell large granular lymphocyte leukemia. Here the CDR3 DNA reads TGTGCCAGCAGCATCAGCTCCTACGAGCAGTACTTC. Encoded protein: CASSISSYEQYF.